The 23 T cell receptor beta chains below all came from one sample that was sequenced in a study of CD8 T cells in ankylosing spondylitis. One entry per CDR3 protein results from TCRdb running MiXCR on the 5' RACE reads. The data show around 150,000 distinct CDR3 sequences, approximately 16% seen once. The sequenced sample was blood, either unsorted or a sorted T cell fraction (not recorded which). The origin of the receptors is a male donor with ankylosing spondylitis or in good health (not recorded which).

This clonotype has at least ten counts. J is TRBJ2-3 and V is TRBV12-3 or TRBV12-4; D call uncertain. This CDR3 spans 11 amino acids. The V end lost 5 bases, the J end lost 1 base, and 1 base lay between the germline ends. The CDR3, as DNA: TGTGCCAGCAGTCGCACAGATACGCAGTATTTT. Protein: CASSRTDTQYF.

CDR3 DNA: TGTGCCAGCAGTAGGACGATGAGACAGGGGGGGATGGAGACCCAGTACTTC. Translating gives CASSRTMRQGGMETQYF. The chain couples TRBV27 to TRBJ2-5; 9 bases line up with TRBD1. V trimming: 5 bases; J trimming: 5 bases; junction bases outside the gene matches: 15. The CDR3 covers 17 residues. Germline assignment: CDR1 MNHEY and CDR2 SMNVEV (reference sequence).

This clonotype was seen repeatedly, ten times or more. V is TRBV10-2 and J is TRBJ2-4, with 9 nucleotides matching TRBD1. With V trimmed by 7 bases and J by 4 bases, 2 bases remained unmatched. This CDR3 is 13 amino acids long. Germline CDR1 is WSHSY and CDR2 is SAAADI. CDR3 in DNA: TGCGCCAGCAAGGACAGGGGTAAAAACATTCAGTACTTC. The encoded protein is CASKDRGKNIQYF.

This clonotype occurred a few times. The chain has TRBV11-2 and TRBJ2-5, with TRBD2 matching over 11 bases. Trimming took 5 bases from V and 3 from J; bases not matched to a gene: 8. The V gene's germline CDR1 is SGHAT and CDR2 FQNNGV. The CDR3 has 16 residues. The CDR3 is CASSDLAGGRKETQYF. The CDR3 nucleotides read TGTGCCAGCAGCGATTTAGCGGGAGGGCGAAAAGAGACCCAGTACTTC.

A few counts support this clonotype. The V call is TRBV5-6, the J call TRBJ2-4; D may be TRBD2 (6 bases). V lost 3 bases and J 7 bases, leaving 17 bases between the germline ends. The CDR3 totals 15 residues. The germline V gene encodes CDR1 SGHDT and CDR2 YYEEEE. The CDR3 spells CASSWDWGSRNIQYF. The DNA of the CDR3 is TGTGCCAGCAGCTGGGACTGGGGCTCCAGGAACATTCAGTACTTC.

The J gene is TRBJ2-1, the V gene TRBV10-3; no definite D call. There are 12 residues in the CDR3. The germline V gene has CDR1 ENHRY and CDR2 SYGVKD. Trimming took off 3 bases at V and 8 bases at J, with 8 bases between the two ends. As DNA, the CDR3 is TGTGCCATCAGTGAAGGTCAGGATGAGCAGTTCTTC. Translation: CAISEGQDEQFF.

This clonotype was seen a handful of times. The chain recombines TRBV5-5 with TRBJ1-5; D not resolved. CDR3 length: 13 residues. Trimming took off 3 bases at V and 5 bases at J, with 9 bases between the two ends. Germline loops: CDR1 SGHKS, CDR2 YYEKEE (reference sequence). Written as DNA, the CDR3 is TGTGCCAGCAGCTCTGGCAGAGATCAGCCCCAGCATTTT. Translated, it gives CASSSGRDQPQHF.

This clonotype has a handful of counts. The chain's CDR3 is CSAPGGAYYNSPLHF. The DNA for the CDR3 is TGCAGTGCCCCTGGTGGGGCATACTATAATTCACCCCTCCACTTT. The V call is TRBV20-1, the J call TRBJ1-6; weak D call: TRBD1 (5 bases). The CDR3 has 15 amino acids. Trimming took off 6 bases at V and 3 bases at J, with 15 bases between the two ends. Germline assignment: CDR1 DFQATT and CDR2 SNEGSKA (reference sequence).

V usage is TRBV7-2 and J usage is TRBJ1-1; D is unclear. V was shortened by 5 bases and J by 1 base, with 8 bases between the two germline ends. CDR3 length: 13 residues. The germline V gene encodes CDR1 SGHTA and CDR2 FQGNSA. The CDR3 DNA reads TGTGCCAGCAGCATCGACGGGAACACTGAAGCTTTCTTT. Protein sequence: CASSIDGNTEAFF. The variable domain in full, with the rest retrieved from reference TRBV7-2 and TRBJ1-1, is GAGVSQSPSNKVTEKGKDVELRCDPISGHTALYWYRQSLGQGLEFLIYFQGNSAPDKSGLPSDRFSAERTGGSVSTLTIQRTQQEDSAVYLCASSIDGNTEAFFGQGTRLTVV.

The chain joins TRBV5-5 to TRBJ1-5, with D perhaps matching TRBD1 (5 bases). The V and J ends lost 0 bases and 6 bases respectively, with 10 bases between them. Germline V gene sequence: CDR1 SGHKS, CDR2 YYEKEE (reference sequence). This CDR3 contains 14 residues. CDR3 DNA: TGTGCCAGCAGCTTGGCGCAGGGCAGTCAGCCCCAGCATTTT. Translation gives CASSLAQGSQPQHF.

This clonotype has more than one count but fewer than ten. V is TRBV28 and J is TRBJ1-2; 8 bases align to TRBD1. Germline V CDR1 and CDR2: MDHEN, SYDVKM. The CDR3 has 15 residues. The V segment lost 2 bases and the J segment 3 bases; nucleotides outside the gene matches: 5. CDR3 protein: CASSLVGGQDYGYTF. The CDR3 nucleotides read TGTGCCAGCAGTTTAGTCGGGGGACAGGACTATGGCTACACCTTC.

The chain uses TRBV5-1 and TRBJ1-1, with TRBD1 identical over 7 bases. After removal of 2 bases from V and 5 bases from J, the junction contained 9 bases not matched to a gene. This CDR3 region has 15 residues. Germline loops: CDR1 SGHRS, CDR2 YFSETQ. CDR3 residues: CASSFRQGGLTEAFF. In DNA form, the CDR3 reads TGCGCCAGCAGCTTCAGACAGGGCGGACTAACTGAAGCTTTCTTT. The full variable domain, its missing parts supplied by reference TRBV5-1 and TRBJ1-1, is KAGVTQTPRYLIKTRGQQVTLSCSPISGHRSVSWYQQTPGQGLQFLFEYFSETQRNKGNFPGRFSGRQFSNSRSEMNVSTLELGDSALYLCASSFRQGGLTEAFFGQGTRLTVV.

This clonotype was recorded many times. This sequence joins TRBV29-1 and TRBJ2-1; possibly TRBD2 for D (6 bases). V dropped 2 bases and J dropped 8 bases, with 13 bases sitting between them. CDR1 SQVTM and CDR2 ANQGSEA come from the germline V gene. The CDR3 is made up of 13 amino acids. The CDR3 DNA follows: TGCAGCGTTGAAACGGGGGAGTCCCATGAGCAGTTCTTC. This gives the protein CSVETGESHEQFF.

In its sample, this clonotype was seen a few times. This chain connects TRBV3-1 to TRBJ2-5, with D hard to call. V lost 0 bases to trimming and J lost 1 base, with 9 bases between them. CDR1 is LGHDT and CDR2 is YNNKEL in the germline V gene (reference sequence). This CDR3 has 15 amino acids. CDR3 in amino acids: CASSQDLGPQETQYF. DNA for the CDR3: TGTGCCAGCAGCCAAGATTTAGGGCCCCAAGAGACCCAGTACTTC.

V gene TRBV4-1 combines with J gene TRBJ1-2; the D gene is possibly TRBD1 (5 bases). The CDR3 covers 13 residues. Trimming stripped 6 bases from V and 3 bases from J, with 11 bases between. Germline-derived CDR1 and CDR2 are MGHRA and YSYEKL. In DNA, the CDR3 is TGCGCCAGCAGTAGACAGTCTGACTATGGCTACACCTTC. Translation: CASSRQSDYGYTF.

The table lists this clonotype with a few counts. J is TRBJ2-2 and V is TRBV5-1; D unclear. CDR3 length equals 15 residues. Trimming cost V 2 bases and J 1 base, with 9 bases left between them. CDR1 is SGHRS, CDR2 YFSETQ, per germline. The CDR3, as DNA: TGCGCCAGCAGCTTTGGATCGGGGAACACCGGGGAGCTGTTTTTT. This codes for CASSFGSGNTGELFF.

This clonotype was found many times. The genes are TRBV7-9 and TRBJ1-2; D is uncertain. This CDR3 spans 15 amino acids. In germline, CDR1 is SEHNR, CDR2 FQNEAQ (reference sequence). The V gene lost 5 bases and the J gene lost 1 base, with 14 bases spanning the gap. Written as DNA, the CDR3 is TGTGCCAGCAGCCCGCCGGTGGTGGGTAACTATGGCTACACCTTC. Translating gives CASSPPVVGNYGYTF.

A single count supports this clonotype. This chain joins TRBV20-1 and TRBJ2-7, with 10 bases matching TRBD2. CDR1 is DFQATT and CDR2 is SNEGSKA in the germline V gene (reference sequence). The CDR3 totals 13 residues. With 6 bases clipped from V and 5 bases from J, the junction kept 7 bases outside the gene matches. The CDR3 region has the DNA TGCAGTGCAGGTAAAGCGGGAGGGGACGAGCAGTACTTC. It yields the protein CSAGKAGGDEQYF.

This clonotype was counted many times. This chain's CDR3 is CSVSLGQFSYEQYF. The CDR3 DNA is TGCAGCGTTTCACTAGGCCAGTTCTCCTACGAGCAGTACTTC. This chain links TRBV29-1 with TRBJ2-7; maybe TRBD2 (5 bases). Trimming stripped 5 bases from V and 0 bases from J, with 14 bases between. Germline loops: CDR1 SQVTM, CDR2 ANQGSEA. The CDR3 sequence is 14 residues long.

V usage is TRBV25-1 and J usage is TRBJ2-2; TRBD1 matches 8 bases. V gave up 8 bases and J gave up 4 bases; unmatched junction bases: 12. The CDR3 covers 16 residues. The germline CDR1 and CDR2 sequences are MGHDK and SYGVNS. CDR3 nucleotide sequence: TGTGCCAGCGGGGACAGGCACCTTCGAGGCACCGGGGAGCTGTTTTTT. It translates to CASGDRHLRGTGELFF.

Details on this clonotype: A read error may explain this, as a much larger clone is one base away. This chain joins TRBV20-1 and TRBJ2-2, with D tentatively TRBD2 (6 bases). Germline assignment: CDR1 DFQATT and CDR2 SNEGSKA (reference sequence). The CDR3 contains 16 residues. The DNA of the CDR3 is TGCAGTGCTAGAGATCGCAGGAGGGCGGACACCAGGGAGCTGTTTTTT. Translated, it gives CSARDRRRADTRELFF.

This clonotype appeared a few times. J is TRBJ2-6 and V is TRBV3-1; D ambiguous. This CDR3 is built from 15 residues. CDR1 is LGHDT, CDR2 YNNKEL, per germline (reference sequence). Trimming pared 4 bases from V and 4 bases from J, leaving 11 bases between. CDR3 bases: TGTGCCAGCAGCCCTACACAGAAAGGGGCCAACGTCCTGACTTTC. Protein: CASSPTQKGANVLTF.

Many counts were recorded for this clonotype. V is TRBV20-1 and J is TRBJ1-4; 7 bases line up with TRBD1. The trim removed 6 bases at V and 5 bases at J, leaving 9 bases unmatched. CDR1 DFQATT and CDR2 SNEGSKA come from the germline V gene (reference sequence). This CDR3 region has 14 residues. This CDR3 reads CSAIPGQPNEKLFF. As DNA, the CDR3 is TGCAGTGCCATACCGGGACAGCCAAATGAAAAACTGTTTTTT.